The next 29 T cell receptor beta chains were all read from a single sample in a study of early stage breast cancer tumors. Libraries were prepared by immunoSEQ multiplex PCR; TCRdb keeps only in-frame clonotypes and omits some of them. The data contain nearly 70,000 clones, around 80% of them seen just once; the ten biggest clones take up 4.7%. The sample consisted of blood. The origin of the receptors is a person aged 40-50 years with breast cancer.

The chain has TRBV27 and TRBJ2-2; 7 positions agree with TRBD1. CDR1 is MNHEY, CDR2 SMNVEV, per germline (reference sequence). CDR3 length: 17 residues. V gave up 2 bases and J gave up 1 base; unmatched junction bases: 7. The DNA for the CDR3 is TGTGCCAGCAGTTTAAGATCCGGGACAGAGAACACCGGGGAGCTGTTTTTT. Its protein is CASSLRSGTENTGELFF.

This chain's CDR3 is CASSYLGDRAYEQYF. The CDR3 DNA is TGTGCCAGCAGTTACTTAGGGGACAGGGCCTACGAGCAGTACTTC. This sequence joins TRBV6-6 and TRBJ2-7; TRBD1 agrees at 9 bases. Looked up from germline, CDR1 is MNHNY and CDR2 is SVGAGI (reference sequence). The ends lost 1 base at V and 2 bases at J; junction bases unmatched: 3. The CDR3 runs to 15 residues.

As regards this clone: Other DNA variants within this sample encode the same CDR3. In nucleotides, the CDR3 is TGTGCCACCCGGACAGGGGGGTATGGCTACACCTTC. It yields the protein CATRTGGYGYTF. The J gene is TRBJ1-2, the V gene TRBV28, with TRBD1 matching over 10 bases. V was clipped by 10 bases and J by 5 bases; unmatched bases: 4. The CDR3 contains 12 residues. Germline V gives CDR1 MDHEN, CDR2 SYDVKM.

The chain recombines TRBV10-1 with TRBJ2-2; the match to TRBD1 covers 7 bases. V dropped 2 bases and J dropped 5; count of bases not matched to a gene: 2. Germline V CDR1 and CDR2: WNHNN, SYGVQD (reference sequence). The CDR3 sequence is 14 residues long. The CDR3 protein is CASSEVTGTGELFF. CDR3 coding DNA: TGCGCCAGCAGTGAGGTGACAGGGACCGGGGAGCTGTTTTTT.

The chain recombines TRBV18 with TRBJ2-3; no reliable D call. Germline V gene sequence: CDR1 KGHSH, CDR2 LQKENI. The CDR3 extends over 12 amino acids. Trimming left V 3 bases short and J 8 bases short, with 9 bases between. In DNA form, the CDR3 reads TGTGCCAGCTCACCCTCGTTCGGTACGCAGTATTTT. Encoded protein: CASSPSFGTQYF.

The rearrangement links TRBV7-9 to TRBJ2-7; D is ambiguous. The germline V gene encodes CDR1 SEHNR and CDR2 FQNEAQ (reference sequence). CDR3 size: 14 residues. V was pared by 5 bases and J by 2 bases, with 13 bases between. The CDR3 DNA reads as TGTGCCAGCAGCACGTCCCGGCCCCCCTACGAGCAGTACTTC. This translates into CASSTSRPPYEQYF.

The chain employs TRBV9 and TRBJ2-5; D is unresolved. This CDR3 has 14 residues. Trimming shortened V by 0 bases and J by 2 bases, and 8 bases separated the two germline ends. CDR1 SGDLS and CDR2 YYNGEE come from the germline V gene. This CDR3 is CASSVGVQQETQYF. The CDR3 DNA follows: TGTGCCAGCAGCGTAGGTGTGCAGCAAGAGACCCAGTACTTC.

This clone was picked up one time. The J gene is TRBJ1-1, the V gene TRBV7-9; no clear D. CDR1 and CDR2 (germline): SEHNR, FQNEAQ (reference sequence). Deletions cut 5 bases from V and 7 bases from J, with 11 bases between. This CDR3 is built from 12 residues. The CDR3 loop reads CASSQTVNEAFF. CDR3 in DNA: TGTGCCAGCAGCCAAACGGTTAATGAAGCTTTCTTT.

The chain uses TRBV10-3 and TRBJ1-1; tentatively, D is TRBD1 (6 bases). The V gene's germline CDR1 is ENHRY and CDR2 SYGVKD. The germline V and J ends were trimmed by 0 bases and 0 bases, with 8 bases remaining between them. This CDR3 has 15 residues. CDR3 sequence reads: CAISESKGVNTEAFF. CDR3 in DNA: TGTGCCATCAGTGAGTCTAAGGGGGTGAACACTGAAGCTTTCTTT.

In its sample, this clone was seen once. The V and J genes are TRBV5-1 and TRBJ2-3, with 12 bases aligning to TRBD2. Germline V gene sequence: CDR1 SGHRS, CDR2 YFSETQ. Germline trimming cut 0 bases from V and 11 bases from J; bases unmatched to any gene: 1. The CDR3 has 13 amino acids. CDR3 amino acids: CASSLETSGRQYF. In DNA, the CDR3 is TGCGCCAGCAGCTTGGAGACTAGCGGGAGGCAGTATTTT.

V usage is TRBV27 and J usage is TRBJ2-3; 8 bases agree with TRBD2. Trimming at V came to 6 bases and at J to 4 bases, leaving 12 bases not matched to a gene. CDR3 length equals 16 residues. Germline V gene sequence: CDR1 MNHEY, CDR2 SMNVEV (reference sequence). The CDR3 DNA sequence: TGTGCCAGCAGCACCTTTGCGGGAGGCGGTGCAGATACGCAGTATTTT. Residues: CASSTFAGGGADTQYF.

This clone was seen only once. J is TRBJ2-5 and V is TRBV11-2, with 8 bases that match TRBD1. The CDR3 spans 15 residues. The J segment lost 5 bases and the V segment lost 2 bases, leaving 7 bases of the junction unmatched. Germline V CDR1 and CDR2: SGHAT, FQNNGV. DNA for the CDR3: TGTGCCAGCAGCTTAACAACAGGGGGATGGGAGACCCAGTACTTC. Residues: CASSLTTGGWETQYF.

The rearrangement links TRBV5-6 to TRBJ1-2; D call uncertain. The ends were cut back, 3 bases at V and 4 bases at J, with 10 bases in the middle. Germline assignment: CDR1 SGHDT and CDR2 YYEEEE. The CDR3 consists of 13 residues. The CDR3 spells CASSYGNSYGYTF. The CDR3 coding sequence is TGTGCCAGCAGCTACGGGAACAGCTATGGCTACACCTTC.

The chain uses TRBV29-1 and TRBJ2-5; 8 bases align to TRBD1. This CDR3 has 12 amino acids. Per the germline V gene, CDR1 is SQVTM and CDR2 is ANQGSEA. V was clipped by 7 bases and J by 5 bases; unmatched bases: 6. CDR3 bases: TGCAGCGCTAGGACAGGGTCGGAGACCCAGTACTTC. Residues: CSARTGSETQYF.

This chain connects TRBV28 to TRBJ2-3; maybe TRBD2 (6 bases). Germline V gene sequence: CDR1 MDHEN, CDR2 SYDVKM. CDR3 size: 14 residues. V was shortened by 5 bases and J by 2 bases, with 11 bases between the two germline ends. CDR3 protein: CASSDSGNTDTQYF. CDR3 DNA: TGTGCCAGCAGTGATAGCGGAAACACAGATACGCAGTATTTT.

This sequence joins TRBV28 and TRBJ2-7; possibly TRBD2 for D (5 bases). Germline-derived CDR1 and CDR2 are MDHEN and SYDVKM. V lost 8 bases and J lost 5, with 22 bases in between. CDR3 length: 15 residues. The CDR3: CASFLEGLEYDEQYF. CDR3 coding DNA: TGTGCCAGCTTCCTCGAGGGATTGGAGTACGACGAGCAGTACTTC.

This chain uses TRBV18 with TRBJ2-5; D remains ambiguous. CDR1 is KGHSH and CDR2 is LQKENI in the germline V gene. The CDR3 totals 17 residues. V was trimmed by 2 bases and J by 4 bases, leaving 20 bases between them. CDR3 region: CASSPIEGPSWGETQYF. Written as DNA, the CDR3 is TGTGCCAGCTCACCAATTGAAGGTCCTAGTTGGGGAGAGACCCAGTACTTC. Using reference TRBV18 and TRBJ2-5 for the parts outside the CDR3, the full variable domain is NAGVMQNPRHLVRRRGQEARLRCSPMKGHSHVYWYRQLPEEGLKFMVYLQKENIIDESGMPKERFSAEFPKEGPSILRIQQVVRGDSAAYFCASSPIEGPSWGETQYFGPGTRLLVL.

V and J are TRBV30 and TRBJ2-3, with a tentative D call TRBD2 (5 bases). Per the germline V gene, CDR1 is GTSNPN and CDR2 is SVGIG (reference sequence). The length of the CDR3 is 12 residues. V lost 2 bases to trimming and J lost 3 bases, with 6 bases between them. CDR3 sequence: CAWSPGTDTQYF. For the CDR3, the DNA is TGTGCCTGGAGTCCGGGGACAGATACGCAGTATTTT.

This clone was seen a few times. This chain links TRBV27 with TRBJ2-7, with TRBD1 identical over 7 bases. Losses at the gene ends were 2 bases for V and 3 bases for J; bases not matched to a gene: 7. The length of the CDR3 is 15 residues. CDR1 and CDR2 from the germline V gene are MNHEY and SMNVEV (reference sequence). The CDR3 DNA reads as TGTGCCAGCAGTTTAGACAGGGACCTAGGCTACGAGCAGTACTTC. This codes for CASSLDRDLGYEQYF.

The V and J genes are TRBV14 and TRBJ2-1; the D is unclear. Per germline, CDR1 SGHDN and CDR2 FVKESK. V lost 2 bases to trimming and J lost 8 bases, with 7 bases between them. The CDR3 loop spans 12 amino acids. CDR3 nucleotides: TGTGCCAGCAGCCAAAGTGGCGATGAGCAGTTCTTC. Encoded protein: CASSQSGDEQFF.

This rearrangement joins TRBV30 to TRBJ1-2; D is uncertain. Germline V CDR1 and CDR2: GTSNPN, SVGIG (reference sequence). V lost 3 bases and J 4 bases, leaving 18 bases between the germline ends. The CDR3 extends over 15 amino acids. CDR3 sequence (DNA): TGTGCCTGGAGCCCAGGTGTTGGTACTGGCTATGGCTACACCTTC. This codes for CAWSPGVGTGYGYTF.

The chain has TRBV28 and TRBJ2-5; D is undetermined. CDR3 length: 12 residues. Deletions cut 5 bases from V and 1 base from J, with 5 bases between. Germline V gene lookup returns CDR1 MDHEN and CDR2 SYDVKM. As DNA, the CDR3 is TGTGCCAGCAGTCAGATCCAAGAGACCCAGTACTTC. Encoded protein: CASSQIQETQYF.

The gene calls are TRBV7-8 and TRBJ1-2; TRBD1 matches 8 bases. The CDR3 contains 14 residues. Germline V lookup: CDR1 SGHVS, CDR2 FQNEAQ. Trimming cost V 5 bases and J 5 bases; bases outside gene matches: 7. CDR3 sequence (DNA): TGTGCCAGCAGCCCACGGACAGGGTGGTATGGCTACACCTTC. Its translation is CASSPRTGWYGYTF.

The rearrangement uses TRBV9 and TRBJ2-3; D tentatively reads TRBD1 or TRBD2 (5 bases each). The CDR3 sequence is 14 residues long. Germline lookup yields CDR1 SGDLS and CDR2 YYNGEE. V was clipped by 4 bases and J by 6 bases, with 15 bases between them. In DNA form, the CDR3 reads TGTGCCAGCAGCTGGGGGTGGGGGACGGATACGCAGTATTTT. Translating gives CASSWGWGTDTQYF.

The V call is TRBV10-3, the J call TRBJ1-1; 7 bases line up with TRBD1. Germline V lookup: CDR1 ENHRY, CDR2 SYGVKD. J gave up 5 bases and V 9 bases, and 6 bases lay outside the gene matches. The CDR3 is 12 residues long. This CDR3 is CAIRQGETEAFF. The CDR3, as DNA: TGTGCCATACGACAGGGTGAAACTGAAGCTTTCTTT.

The chain links TRBV19 to TRBJ2-1; 11 nucleotides line up with TRBD2. CDR3 length equals 16 residues. J was trimmed by 9 bases and V by 2 bases; bases with no gene match: 9. CDR1 and CDR2 from the germline V gene are LNHDA and SQIVND (reference sequence). CDR3 in DNA: TGTGCCAGTAGTATACCGGCTAGCGGGAGGTGGGGTGAGCAGTTCTTC. It is translated as CASSIPASGRWGEQFF. Supplemented by reference TRBV19 and TRBJ2-1, the full variable domain reads DGGITQSPKYLFRKEGQNVTLSCEQNLNHDAMYWYRQDPGQGLRLIYYSQIVNDFQKGDIAEGYSVSREKKESFPLTVTSAQKNPTAFYLCASSIPASGRWGEQFFGPGTRLTVL.

The chain links TRBV7-3 to TRBJ2-1, with 8 bases lining up with TRBD2. CDR3 length equals 16 residues. V trimming: 3 bases; J trimming: 0 bases; junction bases outside the gene matches: 4. Germline CDR1 is SGHTA and CDR2 is FQGTGA. This CDR3 reads CASSFSGTSSYNEQFF. The CDR3 DNA sequence: TGTGCCAGCAGCTTTAGCGGGACTAGCTCCTACAATGAGCAGTTCTTC.

The J gene is TRBJ2-2, the V gene TRBV28, with D possibly being TRBD2 (5 bases). Germline V gene sequence: CDR1 MDHEN, CDR2 SYDVKM. This CDR3 is 13 amino acids long. V was trimmed by 4 bases and J by 8 bases, leaving 11 bases between them. The CDR3 reads CASSSNRGGELFF. The DNA for the CDR3 is TGTGCCAGCAGTTCCAATCGAGGGGGGGAGCTGTTTTTT.

The chain has TRBV27 and TRBJ1-2; 9 nucleotides agree with TRBD1. The J segment lost 4 bases and the V segment lost 0 bases, leaving 0 bases of the junction unmatched. Germline V lookup: CDR1 MNHEY, CDR2 SMNVEV (reference sequence). CDR3 length equals 14 residues. The CDR3 region is CASSLSGQGYGYTF. The DNA of the CDR3 is TGTGCCAGCAGTTTATCGGGACAGGGCTATGGCTACACCTTC.